The clone carrying this T cell receptor (beta chain) was observed many times. The antigen is undetermined. All donors were healthy Caucasians. TCRdb processed the 5' RACE reads anew with MiXCR; each CDR3 protein has one entry. The sample holds over 600,000 distinct CDR3 sequences, over 20% seen once. This sample was included in a study of identical twins. This CDR3 is 14 amino acids long. The trim removed 7 bases at V and 7 bases at J, leaving 7 bases unmatched. CDR1 is SEHNR, CDR2 FQNEAQ, per germline (reference sequence). Study-level findings and limits: Compared with models, monozygotic twins showed more out-of-frame TCR alpha sharing.

The sample was also linked to a second study, of T cells expressing NK-cell markers. That study adds: Dominant NKG2C+ clonotypes in a handful of donors made up about 1.0-8% of CD8+ T cells. Four donors likewise had their CD3+CD56-NKG2C+ fraction led by these clonotypes.

The TCR was taken from a woman aged 18-29 years in good health. This chain joins TRBV7-9 and TRBJ1-2; TRBD1 matches at 12 bases. Sequencing was carried out using PBMCs. CDR3 residues: CASNQGTGGRGYTF. For the CDR3, the DNA is TGTGCCAGCAACCAAGGGACAGGGGGCCGTGGCTACACCTTC.